The text below deals with one TCR beta chain. Its antigen is still unknown. The sample is drawn from a study of OX40 agonist ivuxolimab in advanced cancers. General study results and limits: No determination was made of the antigen specificity of the expanded peripheral T cells. Compared with CD4+, CD8+ T cells on average had more expanded clones.

The V gene's germline CDR1 is MGHRA and CDR2 YSYEKL. The CDR3 is made up of 16 amino acids. The trim removed 1 base at V and 0 bases at J, leaving 6 bases unmatched. Measured with immunoSEQ multiplex PCR; TCRdb has only the in-frame clones, and not every one. The repertoire holds 15,000 or so clones, with 60% to 85% as singletons. The V call is TRBV4-1, the J call TRBJ2-7, with TRBD2 identical over 7 bases. The sample was CD4+ or CD8+ T cells sorted from blood, taken in a trial of the OX40 agonist ivuxolimab. The clonotype was recovered from an adult with an advanced solid tumor such as melanoma, head and neck, liver or kidney cancer. CDR3 region: CASSQASWGGSYEQYF. The CDR3 region has the DNA TGCGCCAGCAGCCAAGCTAGCTGGGGGGGCTCCTACGAGCAGTACTTC.